A single TCR beta chain is shown here with its context. This record belongs to a study of cytomegalovirus exposure and HLA in healthy donors. The V gene end was trimmed by 2 bases and the J gene end by 2 bases; junction bases not matched to a gene: 5. The CDR3 extends over 16 amino acids. Germline lookup yields CDR1 SGHDT and CDR2 YYEEEE. This table comes from immunoSEQ multiplex PCR, and its TCRdb copy is limited to in-frame clones, with some not included. The repertoire consists of some 170,000 clones, with just under 90% occurring once and the leading ten covering 1.4%. This rearrangement joins TRBV5-6 to TRBJ2-3, with 10 bases matching TRBD2. The origin of this receptor is a woman aged 30 to 39 in good health and CMV-seronegative. Sequences were obtained from PBMCs. CDR3 bases: TGTGCCAGCAGCTTTTTAGCGGGGGGATCCACAGATACGCAGTATTTT. It yields the protein CASSFLAGGSTDTQYF. The full variable domain, its missing parts supplied by reference TRBV5-6 and TRBJ2-3, is DAGVTQSPTHLIKTRGQQVTLRCSPKSGHDTVSWYQQALGQGPQFIFQYYEEEERQRGNFPDRFSGHQFPNYSSELNVNALLLGDSALYLCASSFLAGGSTDTQYFGPGTRLTVL.